Listed below are T cell receptor beta chains from one sample, sequenced in a study of T cells after yellow fever vaccination. TCRdb re-derived calls from the 5' RACE reads in MiXCR, one entry per CDR3 protein. The sample lists 90,000 to 130,000 distinct CDR3 sequences; 8% to 9.5% were seen once. The specimen was CD8+ T cells sorted from PBMCs, collected 45 days after the yellow fever booster vaccination. These TCRs come from a man aged 30 to 45 who received the YFV17D yellow fever vaccine. Both conserved end residues are part of each CDR3. D genes are given only for firm matches. Rows give clone size only sometimes, using once, few, many, or a class for an expanded clone.

many	-	13	TRBV29-1	TRBJ1-4	CSAVSSWDEKLFF	TGCAGCGCCGTGTCATCCTGGGATGAAAAACTGTTTTTT
-	-	13	TRBV25-1	TRBJ2-7	CASSEYIDGEQYF	TGTGCCAGCAGTGAATATATTGACGGCGAGCAGTACTTC
many	-	12	TRBV20-1	TRBJ2-7	CSAREVGPEQYF	TGCAGTGCTAGAGAGGTAGGACCCGAGCAGTACTTC
many	-	12	TRBV7-2	TRBJ1-2	CASSPWAYGYTF	TGTGCCAGCAGCCCGTGGGCCTATGGCTACACCTTC
many	TRBD2	15	TRBV5-1	TRBJ2-1	CASSLELAGELEQFF	TGCGCCAGCAGCTTGGAGCTAGCGGGAGAACTTGAGCAGTTCTTC
many	-	15	TRBV20-1	TRBJ2-1	CSADTETRINNEQFF	TGCAGTGCTGACACGGAGACTAGAATCAACAATGAGCAGTTCTTC
-	TRBD2	17	TRBV20-1	TRBJ2-2	CSARARRLASNTGELFF	TGCAGTGCTAGAGCCCGAAGACTAGCGTCGAACACCGGGGAGCTGTTTTTT
many	-	14	TRBV12-3/TRBV12-4	TRBJ2-5	CASSLQEGKETQYF	TGTGCCAGCAGTTTACAAGAAGGGAAAGAGACCCAGTACTTC
many	-	12	TRBV12-3/TRBV12-4	TRBJ2-7	CASSYSAREQYF	TGTGCCAGCAGTTATTCGGCCCGGGAGCAGTACTTC
few	-	15	TRBV18	TRBJ2-6	CASSPRGAGANVLTF	TGTGCCAGCTCACCACGGGGTGCTGGGGCCAACGTCCTGACTTTC
many	-	16	TRBV4-2	TRBJ2-1	CASSQEGDATRDEQFF	TGTGCCAGCAGCCAAGAAGGGGACGCTACTCGGGATGAGCAGTTCTTC
many	TRBD2	17	TRBV6-5	TRBJ2-2	CASRTLRTSGNGGELFF	TGTGCCAGCAGGACACTAAGGACTAGCGGGAATGGCGGGGAGCTGTTTTTT
many	TRBD1	15	TRBV10-3	TRBJ2-1	CAISDPGTGGNEQFF	TGTGCCATCAGTGATCCCGGGACAGGGGGAAATGAGCAGTTCTTC
few	-	16	TRBV20-1	TRBJ2-2	CSARDLWSEISGELFF	TGCAGTGCTAGAGATCTGTGGAGCGAGATTAGCGGGGAGCTGTTTTTT
many	-	15	TRBV27	TRBJ2-7	CASSLIVSPADEQYF	TGTGCCAGCAGTTTAATCGTCTCCCCGGCGGACGAGCAGTACTTC
-	-	20	TRBV15	TRBJ1-4	CATSRDLLWQGTTTNEKLFF	TGTGCCACCAGCAGAGATCTCCTATGGCAGGGGACTACAACTAATGAAAAACTGTTTTTT
many	-	15	TRBV4-3	TRBJ2-2	CASSQEAFNTGELFF	TGCGCCAGCAGCCAAGAAGCCTTTAACACCGGGGAGCTGTTTTTT
-	TRBD1	14	TRBV19	TRBJ1-1	CASSRDRGNTEAFF	TGTGCCAGTAGTCGCGACAGGGGTAACACTGAAGCTTTCTTT
many	-	13	TRBV20-1	TRBJ2-5	CSARDDTQETQYF	TGCAGTGCTAGAGATGACACTCAAGAGACCCAGTACTTC
many	-	16	TRBV9	TRBJ2-1	CASSPPHSSSYNEQFF	TGTGCCAGCAGCCCCCCGCATTCCAGCTCCTACAATGAGCAGTTCTTC
many	-	13	TRBV7-2	TRBJ2-7	CASSLYGAVEQYF	TGTGCCAGCAGCTTATATGGGGCCGTAGAGCAGTACTTC
many	-	15	TRBV27	TRBJ1-1	CASSWIGRQNTEAFF	TGTGCCAGCAGTTGGATAGGACGCCAGAACACTGAAGCTTTCTTT
few	TRBD1	13	TRBV25-1	TRBJ2-5	CASGPDREETQYF	TGTGCCAGCGGACCGGACAGGGAAGAGACCCAGTACTTC
few	-	14	TRBV30	TRBJ2-2	CAWSSGWDTGELFF	TGTGCCTGGAGCTCCGGTTGGGACACCGGGGAGCTGTTTTTT
many	-	15	TRBV7-2	TRBJ2-7	CASSLGAYVRYEQYF	TGTGCCAGCAGCTTAGGGGCCTACGTGAGGTACGAGCAGTACTTC
-	-	14	TRBV9	TRBJ2-7	CASSVNIASYEQYF	TGTGCCAGCAGCGTAAATATAGCCTCCTACGAGCAGTACTTC
many	TRBD2	15	TRBV29-1	TRBJ2-3	CSLSPLAGDTDTQYF	TGCAGCCTAAGCCCACTAGCGGGAGACACAGATACGCAGTATTTT
many	-	13	TRBV30	TRBJ2-3	CAWAGTTRDTQYF	TGTGCCTGGGCCGGGACCACTAGAGATACGCAGTATTTT
-	-	13	TRBV6-1	TRBJ2-7	CASSIADPYEQYF	TGTGCCAGCAGTATAGCGGACCCCTACGAGCAGTACTTC
many	TRBD1	15	TRBV20-1	TRBJ1-5	CSARDRGQGGEPQHF	TGCAGTGCTAGAGATCGGGGACAGGGTGGGGAGCCCCAGCATTTT
-	TRBD1	15	TRBV19	TRBJ2-7	CASSPTTGGGYEQYF	TGTGCCAGTAGTCCAACGACAGGGGGAGGCTACGAGCAGTACTTC
-	-	15	TRBV25-1	TRBJ1-1	CASSEYPLSGTEAFF	TGTGCCAGCAGTGAATACCCACTCTCGGGCACTGAAGCTTTCTTT
few	-	16	TRBV4-3	TRBJ2-1	CASSQEINSLYNEQFF	TGCGCCAGCAGCCAAGAAATAAACTCCCTATACAATGAGCAGTTCTTC
-	-	15	TRBV12-3/TRBV12-4	TRBJ2-6	CASSLSGTGANVLTF	TGTGCCAGCAGTTTATCTGGTACTGGGGCCAACGTCCTGACTTTC
many	-	15	TRBV27	TRBJ2-1	CASSVRPSSYNEQFF	TGTGCCAGCTCGGTTAGGCCGAGCTCCTACAATGAGCAGTTCTTC
many	-	14	TRBV20-1	TRBJ1-2	CSARIGGPNYGYTF	TGCAGTGCCAGGATAGGGGGGCCTAACTATGGCTACACCTTC
many	-	13	TRBV12-3/TRBV12-4	TRBJ2-7	CASTHGLSYEQYF	TGTGCCAGCACCCACGGACTATCCTACGAGCAGTACTTC
many	TRBD2	18	TRBV29-1	TRBJ2-5	CSVEDGGTSGRGAETQYF	TGCAGCGTTGAAGATGGGGGGACTAGCGGGAGGGGTGCAGAGACCCAGTACTTC
-	TRBD2	13	TRBV20-1	TRBJ2-1	CSARLAGAYEQFF	TGCAGTGCACGACTAGCGGGAGCTTATGAGCAGTTCTTC
many	-	12	TRBV7-9	TRBJ2-7	CASSLEMDEQYF	TGTGCCAGCAGCTTAGAGATGGACGAGCAGTACTTC
-	-	16	TRBV15	TRBJ2-1	CATSRDIEPTYNEQFF	TGTGCCACCAGCAGAGACATCGAGCCAACCTACAATGAGCAGTTCTTC
many	-	13	TRBV20-1	TRBJ2-7	CSATKDLTYEQYF	TGCAGTGCTACAAAGGACTTAACCTACGAGCAGTACTTC
-	-	15	TRBV20-1	TRBJ2-1	CSGAIGRGSYNEQFF	TGCAGTGGGGCGATCGGTCGAGGGTCCTACAATGAGCAGTTCTTC
-	-	20	TRBV21-1	TRBJ2-6	CASSKVGPGQGASGANVLTF	TGTGCCAGCAGCAAAGTAGGCCCGGGACAGGGGGCGTCTGGGGCCAACGTCCTGACTTTC
-	-	13	TRBV7-2	TRBJ2-7	CASSWDGQNEQYF	TGTGCCAGCAGCTGGGACGGACAGAACGAGCAGTACTTC
-	TRBD2	18	TRBV12-3/TRBV12-4	TRBJ2-3	CAFSFGAGFGLAGGKQYF	TGTGCCTTCAGTTTCGGTGCAGGGTTCGGACTAGCGGGAGGCAAACAGTATTTT
few	-	14	TRBV10-1	TRBJ2-2	CASSETGHTGELFF	TGCGCCAGCAGTGAGACAGGGCACACCGGGGAGCTGTTTTTT
many	-	15	TRBV12-3/TRBV12-4	TRBJ2-1	CASSFRAHPYNEQFF	TGTGCCAGCAGTTTCAGGGCCCACCCCTACAATGAGCAGTTCTTC
many	TRBD2	13	TRBV20-1	TRBJ2-1	CSARGGRALEQFF	TGCAGTGCTAGGGGCGGGAGGGCCCTCGAGCAGTTCTTC
many	-	8	TRBV29-1	TRBJ2-1	CSVNEQFF	TGCAGCGTTAACGAGCAGTTCTTC
many	-	13	TRBV21-1	TRBJ2-4	CASRDSSKNIQYF	TGTGCCAGCAGAGACAGCTCCAAAAACATTCAGTACTTC
many	TRBD1	15	TRBV20-1	TRBJ2-5	CSADTGTVSQETQYF	TGCAGTGCTGATACCGGGACAGTAAGTCAAGAGACCCAGTACTTC
-	TRBD1	15	TRBV4-3	TRBJ1-3	CASSPGTGSGNTIYF	TGCGCCAGCAGCCCCGGGACAGGGTCTGGAAACACCATATATTTT
many	TRBD2	15	TRBV7-3	TRBJ2-7	CASSLLSGTSVEQYF	TGTGCCAGCAGCCTTCTTTCCGGGACTAGCGTCGAGCAGTACTTC
many	TRBD1	15	TRBV7-7	TRBJ2-1	CASSSGQGDHNEQFF	TGTGCTAGCAGCTCCGGACAGGGGGACCATAATGAGCAGTTCTTC
many	-	11	TRBV25-1	TRBJ2-3	CASRGGDTQYF	TGTGCCAGCAGGGGGGGAGATACGCAGTATTTT
many	TRBD2	17	TRBV5-1	TRBJ2-5	CASSFGTSGSHQETQYF	TGCGCCAGCAGCTTCGGGACTAGCGGAAGTCACCAAGAGACCCAGTACTTC
many	-	14	TRBV12-3/TRBV12-4	TRBJ2-5	CASSPRLVQETQYF	TGTGCCAGCAGCCCTCGACTAGTACAAGAGACCCAGTACTTC
many	-	14	TRBV20-1	TRBJ1-6	CSAPPRGQLSPLHF	TGCAGTGCCCCCCCCCGGGGGCAACTTTCACCCCTCCACTTT
many	-	14	TRBV15	TRBJ1-4	CATANRKAHEKLFF	TGTGCCACCGCAAATAGAAAAGCGCATGAAAAACTGTTTTTT